Included here is one T cell receptor beta chain sequence, with context. This specimen belongs to a study of blood T cell repertoires in COVID-19. The overall study: Material from acute and convalescent COVID-19 was sourced from the United States, Italy and Spain. Sample material is recorded as cDNA or gDNA derived from T cells, B-cell-depleted T cells, or PBMCs.

CDR1 SNHLY and CDR2 FYNNEI come from the germline V gene. This CDR3 has 15 residues. Unmatched junction bases numbered 11, after V lost 6 bases and J lost 9 bases. Methods used by the authors: Amplification of reference gene primers was used by the study to estimate nucleated cell counts. Clones were read by immunoSEQ multiplex PCR, and TCRdb kept only the in-frame ones, dropping some. V, J and clone size were drawn from that table, and D and trimming were deduced from the DNA. The sample lists approximately 170,000 clones; approximately 85% were seen once. Sequencing was performed on peripheral blood. The receptor's source is a man aged 80 or over with COVID-19, enrolled during active disease. V gene TRBV2 combines with J gene TRBJ1-6; 7 bases match TRBD1. The CDR3 DNA sequence: TGTGCCAGCAGATTCAGACAGGGTGATCCTTCACCCCTCCACTTT. Translated, it gives CASRFRQGDPSPLHF.